This section outlines one T cell receptor beta chain sequence together with its context. Its antigen is not known. The data were obtained in a study of shared clonotypes between healthy human individuals. Study conclusions and caveats: Sampling involved blood alone; tissue repertoires likely differ. The naive CD4 repertoires of a few donors were compared, and roughly 5% of clonotypes were shared.

Clones were read by immunoSEQ multiplex PCR, and TCRdb kept only the in-frame ones, dropping some. The sample includes about 2.1 million clones, approximately 94% of them seen just once. Naive CD8 cells lacked CD45RO and underwent positive selection for CCR7, leaving out terminally differentiated effector memory CD45RA+ cells. The CDR3 has 11 amino acids. V lost 3 bases, J lost 12 bases, and 12 bases lay in between. Germline assignment: CDR1 SGHDT and CDR2 YYEEEE. The chain recombines TRBV5-6 with TRBJ1-2; D is possibly TRBD1 (5 bases). The sample was naive CD8+ T cells from PBMCs. This sequence originates from a man between 18 and 35 years old in good health. Some clones in this sample may be carry-over from other donors' samples. CDR3 DNA sequence: TGTGCCAGCAGCTGGGGGACCCGCGACACCTTC. The encoded protein is CASSWGTRDTF.